A single sample is the source of the 16 T cell receptor beta chains below, sequenced in a study of molecular identifiers for immune sequencing clone quantification. TCRdb re-analysed the PCR reads in MiXCR, keeping a single row per CDR3 protein. The repertoire has about 630,000 distinct CDR3 sequences, about 25% of them found once; the top ten carry 0.75% to 0.8%. Sequencing used naive CD8+ T cells from blood, with Jurkat cell RNA spiked in. Indicated subset: FACS-sorted CD8+CD4-CCR7+CD45RA+ naive T cells. The receptors shown here come from a human donor in good health. Some libraries in this study had Jurkat cell RNA spiked in.

This sequence joins TRBV29-1 and TRBJ2-5, with a possible D match to TRBD2 (7 bases). Germline lookup yields CDR1 SQVTM and CDR2 ANQGSEA. V was shortened by 3 bases and J by 5 bases, with 16 bases between the two germline ends. This CDR3 contains 14 residues. CDR3 amino acids: CSVERGGGRETQYF. The CDR3 DNA reads as TGCAGCGTTGAGAGGGGGGGGGGCAGGGAGACCCAGTACTTC.

This clonotype was recorded at least ten times. The J gene is TRBJ2-2, the V gene TRBV23-1, with D tentatively TRBD2 (5 bases). TRBV23-1 is an ORF; its function is uncertain. CDR3 size: 16 residues. V was cut by 3 bases and J by 3 bases, with 14 bases left in between. The CDR3 coding sequence is TGCGCCAGCAGTCACTCCAACCCGAGGGACACCGGGGAGCTGTTTTTT. Its translation: CASSHSNPRDTGELFF.

This rearrangement joins TRBV19 to TRBJ1-5; D call uncertain. The length of the CDR3 is 12 residues. Between the trimmed V and J ends, which lost 9 bases and 2 bases, there was a span of 8 bases. Germline loops: CDR1 LNHDA, CDR2 SQIVND (reference sequence). CDR3 in amino acids: CASGPGNQPQHF. The DNA for the CDR3 is TGTGCCAGCGGACCCGGCAATCAGCCCCAGCATTTT. Filled out from reference TRBV19 and TRBJ1-5, the complete variable domain reads DGGITQSPKYLFRKEGQNVTLSCEQNLNHDAMYWYRQDPGQGLRLIYYSQIVNDFQKGDIAEGYSVSREKKESFPLTVTSAQKNPTAFYLCASGPGNQPQHFGDGTRLSIL.

The chain uses TRBV20-1 and TRBJ2-3; D is undetermined. This CDR3 has 16 amino acids. CDR1 and CDR2 from the germline V gene are DFQATT and SNEGSKA (reference sequence). The V end lost 0 bases, the J end lost 2 bases, and 15 bases lay between the germline ends. CDR3 DNA: TGCAGTGCTAGAGATGGCCTGGACCCCCACACAGATACGCAGTATTTT. Amino acid sequence: CSARDGLDPHTDTQYF.

This clonotype appeared once. The V and J genes are TRBV11-2 and TRBJ2-5, with 7 bases identical to TRBD2. This CDR3 region has 17 residues. The germline V gene has CDR1 SGHAT and CDR2 FQNNGV. After removal of 2 bases from V and 2 bases from J, the junction contained 11 bases not matched to a gene. In DNA form, the CDR3 reads TGTGCCAGCAGCTTATGGGGGGGGAGGGGTGCGCAAGAGACCCAGTACTTC. Translation gives CASSLWGGRGAQETQYF.

The DNA of the CDR3 is TGTGCCAGCAGATATCTCGGGACAGGCCAGGAGACCCAGTACTTC. This gives the protein CASRYLGTGQETQYF. This sequence joins TRBV12-3 or TRBV12-4 and TRBJ2-5, with TRBD1 matching over 8 bases. The V gene end was trimmed by 6 bases and the J gene end by 5 bases; junction bases not matched to a gene: 11. The CDR3 extends over 15 amino acids.

The rearrangement links TRBV4-1 to TRBJ1-5, with D unclear. CDR3 length equals 15 residues. CDR1 MGHRA and CDR2 YSYEKL come from the germline V gene. Trimming took 1 base from V and 1 from J, leaving 8 bases between them. The CDR3 loop reads CASSQGQKSNQPQHF. The CDR3 nucleotides read TGCGCCAGCAGCCAAGGGCAGAAGAGCAATCAGCCCCAGCATTTT.

This clonotype was found a few times. The rearrangement links TRBV7-6 to TRBJ1-3; 7 nucleotides match TRBD1. The germline V gene has CDR1 SGHVS and CDR2 FNYEAQ. The CDR3 contains 14 residues. V lost 1 base, J lost 6 bases, and 3 bases stayed unmatched. The CDR3 loop is CASSLETGVNTIYF. CDR3 DNA sequence: TGTGCCAGCAGCTTAGAAACAGGGGTAAACACCATATATTTT.

The V gene is TRBV5-3, the J gene TRBJ1-1; 7 bases line up with TRBD1. TRBV5-3 counts as an open reading frame of uncertain function. V shed 10 bases and J 1 base; nucleotides not matched to a gene: 13. The CDR3 covers 15 residues. The CDR3 region has the DNA TGTGCCGCAACCAGGTGGGGGACAGAGAACACTGAAGCTTTCTTT. This gives the protein CAATRWGTENTEAFF.

This chain's CDR3 is CASSMGQDFSYNSPLHF. The CDR3 nucleotides read TGTGCCAGTAGTATGGGGCAGGATTTTTCCTATAATTCACCCCTCCACTTT. The chain employs TRBV19 and TRBJ1-6; tentatively, D is TRBD1 (5 bases). The ends were cut back, 3 bases at V and 1 base at J, with 13 bases in the middle. This CDR3 contains 17 residues. The V gene's germline CDR1 is LNHDA and CDR2 SQIVND (reference sequence).

This clonotype occurred a few times. This chain uses TRBV3-1 with TRBJ2-7, with D unclear. V dropped 4 bases and J dropped 3 bases, with 7 bases sitting between them. The CDR3 length is 12 residues. Germline CDR1 and CDR2: LGHDT and YNNKEL (reference sequence). CDR3 region: CASSLLYYEQYF. DNA for the CDR3: TGTGCCAGCAGCCTACTCTACTACGAGCAGTACTTC.

The rearrangement uses TRBV10-3 and TRBJ2-3; perhaps TRBD2 as D (6 bases). In germline, CDR1 is ENHRY, CDR2 SYGVKD. Trimming cost V 0 bases and J 1 base, with 20 bases left between them. This CDR3 has 19 amino acids. CDR3 coding DNA: TGTGCCATCAGTGAGTCGTTGAATCAGGGACTTCGACGCACAGATACGCAGTATTTT. Its translation is CAISESLNQGLRRTDTQYF.

This clonotype was seen a handful of times. The gene calls are TRBV15 and TRBJ2-5; 7 nucleotides align to TRBD2. The length of the CDR3 is 16 residues. In germline, CDR1 is LNHNV, CDR2 YYDKDF (reference sequence). The ends lost 1 base at V and 1 base at J; junction bases unmatched: 6. The CDR3 DNA reads as TGTGCCACCAGCAGAGTCTCCTTAGCGGGCCAAGAGACCCAGTACTTC. It is translated as CATSRVSLAGQETQYF.

About this clonotype itself: Lacking the conserved final phenylalanine or tryptophan, this CDR3 likely reflects a read error. The chain is built from TRBV5-4 and TRBJ1-2; 7 bases match TRBD1. V lost 5 bases and J lost 8; bases outside the gene matches: 15. Germline CDR1 is SGHNT and CDR2 is YYREEE (reference sequence). CDR3 length equals 15 residues. CDR3 in amino acids: CASRLRGTAREGYTL. In DNA, the CDR3 is TGTGCCAGCAGGTTGCGAGGGACAGCAAGAGAAGGCTACACCCTC.

The gene calls are TRBV9 and TRBJ1-6; no clear D. Per germline, CDR1 SGDLS and CDR2 YYNGEE. Trimming stripped 0 bases from V and 6 bases from J, with 7 bases between. There are 14 residues in the CDR3. The CDR3 DNA follows: TGTGCCAGCAGCGTAGAGGACGGTAATTCACCCCTCCACTTT. This gives the protein CASSVEDGNSPLHF.

V is TRBV7-9 and J is TRBJ2-5, with 8 bases fitting TRBD2. The J segment lost 4 bases and the V segment lost 1 base, leaving 8 bases of the junction unmatched. There are 16 residues in the CDR3. Germline values: CDR1 SEHNR, CDR2 FQNEAQ (reference sequence). CDR3 sequence: CASSLGDGGDAETQYF. The CDR3, as DNA: TGTGCCAGCAGCTTAGGGGACGGGGGGGACGCAGAGACCCAGTACTTC.